Reported below is one TCR beta chain. The CDR3 sequence is 13 residues long. V was clipped by 6 bases and J by 0 bases, with 3 bases between them. Germline loops: CDR1 ENHRY, CDR2 SYGVKD. The sample originates from a study of technical replicates of blood from a few donors. Profiled with immunoSEQ multiplex PCR; TCRdb holds only in-frame clones, not every one. The sample has over 80,000 clones; 96% are singletons. This clonotype was sampled from a human donor in good health. The chain recombines TRBV10-3 with TRBJ2-6; D is undetermined. The sequenced sample consisted of T cells isolated from PBMCs. The CDR3 protein is CAISHSGANVLTF. The CDR3 DNA is TGTGCCATCAGCCACTCTGGGGCCAACGTCCTGACTTTC.